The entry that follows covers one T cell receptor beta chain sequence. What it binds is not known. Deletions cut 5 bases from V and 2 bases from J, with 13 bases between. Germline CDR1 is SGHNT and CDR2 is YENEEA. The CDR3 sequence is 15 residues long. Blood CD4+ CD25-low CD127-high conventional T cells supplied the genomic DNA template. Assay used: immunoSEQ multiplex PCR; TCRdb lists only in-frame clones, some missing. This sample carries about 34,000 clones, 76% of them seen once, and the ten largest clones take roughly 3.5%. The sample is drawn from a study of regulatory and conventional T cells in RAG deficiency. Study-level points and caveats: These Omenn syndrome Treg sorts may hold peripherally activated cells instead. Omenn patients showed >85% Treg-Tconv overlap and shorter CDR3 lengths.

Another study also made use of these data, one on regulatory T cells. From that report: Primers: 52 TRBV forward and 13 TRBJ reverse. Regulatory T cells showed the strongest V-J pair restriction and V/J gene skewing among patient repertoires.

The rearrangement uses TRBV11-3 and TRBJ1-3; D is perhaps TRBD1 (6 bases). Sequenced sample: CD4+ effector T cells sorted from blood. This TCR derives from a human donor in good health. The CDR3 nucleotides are TGTGCCAGCAGCGCCACAGGGACGACTGGAAACACCATATATTTT. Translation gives CASSATGTTGNTIYF.